Below are 26 T cell receptor beta chains sequenced from a single sample in a study of CD8 T cells in Susac syndrome. With random hexamers, 0.5 to 1 ug RNA was reverse transcribed. TCRdb re-derived calls from the immunoSEQ multiplex PCR reads in MiXCR, one entry per CDR3 protein. The repertoire holds around 80,000 distinct CDR3 sequences, with approximately 93% as singletons. The sample taken for sequencing was CD8+ T cells from PBMCs. All receptors come from a human donor with Susac syndrome.

The chain recombines TRBV2 with TRBJ1-2; D not certain. The germline gives CDR1 SNHLY, CDR2 FYNNEI. This CDR3 spans 8 amino acids. V lost 7 bases and J 8 bases, leaving 2 bases between the germline ends. CDR3 residues: CASNGYTF. The CDR3, as DNA: TGTGCCAGCAACGGCTACACCTTC. Based on the CDR3 plus reference TRBV2 and TRBJ1-2, the full variable domain is EPEVTQTPSHQVTQMGQEVILRCVPISNHLYFYWYRQILGQKVEFLVSFYNNEISEKSEIFDDQFSVERPDGSNFTLKIRSTKLEDSAMYFCASNGYTFGSGTRLTVV.

V and J are TRBV10-3 and TRBJ1-2, with D unclear. Trimming took 0 bases from V and 4 from J, leaving 15 bases between them. The CDR3 loop spans 16 amino acids. Germline lookup yields CDR1 ENHRY and CDR2 SYGVKD. This CDR3 reads CAISESGAVTVYGYTF. The DNA for the CDR3 is TGTGCCATCAGTGAGTCGGGAGCTGTCACCGTCTATGGCTACACCTTC.

This chain uses TRBV21-1 with TRBJ1-1; the D segment call TRBD1 is taken from the table without a DNA check. TRBV21-1 is classified as a pseudogene. The CDR3 runs to 19 residues. CDR3 DNA: TGTGCCAGCAGCCCTGGGAAGTTTTGGCAGGGGACTCGGGACACTGAAGCTTTCTTT. Translating gives CASSPGKFWQGTRDTEAFF.

The chain couples TRBV19 to TRBJ2-5; TRBD2 agrees at 7 bases. Germline V gene data show CDR1 as LNHDA and CDR2 as SQIVND (reference sequence). The CDR3 contains 15 residues. J lost 2 bases, V lost 5 bases, and 8 bases had no gene match. The CDR3 DNA is TGTGCCAGTAGTCTCCCTAGCGGACCTCAAGAGACCCAGTACTTC. Translated: CASSLPSGPQETQYF. The full variable domain, with the rest looked up from reference TRBV19 and TRBJ2-5, is DGGITQSPKYLFRKEGQNVTLSCEQNLNHDAMYWYRQDPGQGLRLIYYSQIVNDFQKGDIAEGYSVSREKKESFPLTVTSAQKNPTAFYLCASSLPSGPQETQYFGPGTRLLVL.

The chain links TRBV7-8 to TRBJ1-1, with a possible D match to TRBD1 (6 bases). This CDR3 spans 14 amino acids. The germline V and J ends were trimmed by 0 bases and 7 bases, with 12 bases remaining between them. Germline CDR1 is SGHVS and CDR2 is FQNEAQ. The CDR3 nucleotides are TGTGCCAGCAGCTTAGCGCTGGGGGCTGATGAAGCTTTCTTT. Amino acid sequence: CASSLALGADEAFF.

The rearrangement joins TRBV6-4 to TRBJ2-7, with 7 positions matching TRBD1. The CDR3 sequence is 16 residues long. Trimming took 7 bases from V and 5 from J; bases not matched to a gene: 17. Germline CDR1 is MRHNA and CDR2 is SNTAGT. The CDR3 DNA is TGTGCCAGCATCAAACGGGACAGTTACCCTTCGGACGAGCAGTACTTC. This sequence encodes CASIKRDSYPSDEQYF.

This chain joins TRBV7-9 and TRBJ2-7; D is perhaps TRBD1 (9 bases). Germline V gives CDR1 SEHNR, CDR2 FQNEAQ (reference sequence). Trimming removed 4 bases at V and 2 bases at J, with 18 bases between. The CDR3 runs 16 residues. For the CDR3, the DNA is TGTGCCAGCAGCTCTTACAGGGGGCGGGAGGCCTACGAGCAGTACTTC. Protein: CASSSYRGREAYEQYF.

In this sample, this clonotype turned up a few times. J is TRBJ1-4 and V is TRBV7-6, with a possible D match to TRBD1 (5 bases). The CDR3 loop spans 15 amino acids. Trimming removed 5 bases from V and 0 bases from J, with 10 bases in between. CDR1 and CDR2 (germline): SGHVS, FNYEAQ. CDR3 nucleotides: TGTGCCAGCAGCCGACAGCCACCAACTAATGAAAAACTGTTTTTT. It specifies CASSRQPPTNEKLFF.

The V call is TRBV29-1, the J call TRBJ1-1; D might be TRBD1 (6 bases). Germline V gives CDR1 SQVTM, CDR2 ANQGSEA. CDR3 length equals 14 residues. V was clipped by 6 bases and J by 0 bases, with 14 bases between them. CDR3 region: CSVRPAGVNTEAFF. In nucleotides, the CDR3 is TGCAGCGTCCGGCCGGCAGGGGTGAACACTGAAGCTTTCTTT.

With respect to this clonotype: Mismatch with germline at one junction end may stem from a read error. The chain combines TRBV7-7 with TRBJ2-7, with TRBD1 matching 9 bases. This CDR3 is 15 amino acids long. Germline CDR1 and CDR2: SSHAT and FNYEAQ (reference sequence). The CDR3 spells CASSLGQGPTYEQYF. The CDR3 DNA is TGTGCTAGCAGCTTGGGACAGGGCCCCACCTACGAGCAGTACTTC. Supplemented by reference TRBV7-7 and TRBJ2-7, the full variable domain reads GAGVSQSPRYKVTKRGQDVTLRCDPISSHATLYWYQQALGQGPEFLTYFNYEAQPDKSGLPSDRFSAERPEGSISTLTIQRTEQRDSAMYRCASSLGQGPTYEQYFGPGTRLTVT.

The chain has TRBV12-5 and TRBJ2-3; D tentatively fits TRBD1 or TRBD2 (5 bases each). Germline V gene data show CDR1 as LGHNT and CDR2 as FRNRAP. The CDR3 is 14 amino acids. This chain's CDR3 is CASGPELPTDTQYF. In nucleotides, the CDR3 is TGTGCCTCGGGGCCCGAACTCCCAACAGATACGCAGTATTTT. The variable domain in full, completed from reference TRBV12-5 and TRBJ2-3, reads DARVTQTPRHKVTEMGQEVTMRCQPILGHNTVFWYRQTMMQGLELLAYFRNRAPLDDSGMPKDRFSAEMPDATLATLKIQPSEPRDSAVYFCASGPELPTDTQYFGPGTRLTVL.

The genes are TRBV20-1 and TRBJ2-6; 11 bases are a match to TRBD1. CDR3 length equals 16 residues. After removal of 5 bases from V and 1 base from J, the junction contained 4 bases not matched to a gene. Per the germline V gene, CDR1 is DFQATT and CDR2 is SNEGSKA (reference sequence). CDR3 amino acids: CSAGQGASSGANVLTF. The CDR3 DNA sequence: TGCAGTGCTGGACAGGGGGCGAGTTCTGGGGCCAACGTCCTGACTTTC.

For the CDR3, the DNA is TGTGCCAGCAGCACAAGTTTATCTGAAGCTTTCTTT. Translating it yields CASSTSLSEAFF. This chain joins TRBV12-3 or TRBV12-4 and TRBJ1-1, with no clear D. The CDR3 length is 12 residues. The V end lost 6 bases, the J end lost 6 bases, and 11 bases lay between the germline ends.

This chain links TRBV19 with TRBJ2-2, with a weak D call TRBD1 (5 bases). The V end lost 9 bases, the J end lost 1 base, and 15 bases lay between the germline ends. The CDR3 is made up of 15 amino acids. Germline V gene lookup returns CDR1 LNHDA and CDR2 SQIVND (reference sequence). As DNA, the CDR3 is TGTGCCAGCTCAGGGTCGCAGGGGAACACCGGGGAGCTGTTTTTT. It specifies CASSGSQGNTGELFF. Filled out from reference TRBV19 and TRBJ2-2, the complete variable domain reads DGGITQSPKYLFRKEGQNVTLSCEQNLNHDAMYWYRQDPGQGLRLIYYSQIVNDFQKGDIAEGYSVSREKKESFPLTVTSAQKNPTAFYLCASSGSQGNTGELFFGEGSRLTVL.

The chain couples TRBV20-1 to TRBJ2-7; D call uncertain. The CDR3 has 11 amino acids. The V gene lost 3 bases and the J gene lost 3 bases, with 6 bases spanning the gap. Germline V gene sequence: CDR1 DFQATT, CDR2 SNEGSKA (reference sequence). The CDR3 DNA follows: TGCAGTGCTAGGGGCGACTACGAGCAGTACTTC. Protein product: CSARGDYEQYF.

V usage is TRBV2 and J usage is TRBJ1-2; no clear D gene. There are 16 residues in the CDR3. The V gene's germline CDR1 is SNHLY and CDR2 FYNNEI. Trimming took 3 bases from V and 3 from J, leaving 17 bases between them. The CDR3 here is CASSDREVRRDYGYTF. The CDR3 bases are TGTGCCAGCAGTGATAGGGAGGTCCGCCGAGACTATGGCTACACCTTC.

The count of this clonotype is one. The chain is built from TRBV20-1 and TRBJ2-3; the match to TRBD1 covers 7 bases. Germline V lookup: CDR1 DFQATT, CDR2 SNEGSKA (reference sequence). The CDR3 is made up of 14 amino acids. V shed 4 bases and J 3 bases; nucleotides not matched to a gene: 7. The CDR3 loop reads CSAKLGGRTDTQYF. The CDR3 DNA follows: TGCAGTGCTAAATTAGGGGGCAGAACAGATACGCAGTATTTT.

V gene TRBV7-8 combines with J gene TRBJ1-5, with D possibly TRBD1 on 5 matching bases. The germline CDR1 and CDR2 sequences are SGHVS and FQNEAQ. The CDR3 length is 16 residues. Trimming removed 4 bases at V and 0 bases at J, with 13 bases between. The CDR3 bases are TGTGCCAGCAGCTCTCGTCGGGGGTTTAGCAATCAGCCCCAGCATTTT. It codes for CASSSRRGFSNQPQHF. Together with reference TRBV7-8 and TRBJ1-5, the CDR3 gives the full variable domain: GAGVSQSPRYKVAKRGQDVALRCDPISGHVSLFWYQQALGQGPEFLTYFQNEAQLDKSGLPSDRFFAERPEGSVSTLKIQRTQQEDSAVYLCASSSRRGFSNQPQHFGDGTRLSIL.

J is TRBJ2-3 and V is TRBV4-2, with a tentative D call TRBD1 (7 bases). This CDR3 spans 15 amino acids. V was pared by 1 base and J by 4 bases, with 12 bases between. Germline V gene lookup returns CDR1 LGHNA and CDR2 YNFKEQ. The CDR3 loop is CASSQVDREADTQYF. The CDR3 bases are TGTGCCAGCAGCCAAGTAGACAGGGAGGCAGATACGCAGTATTTT.

This clonotype was counted between two and nine times. The junction departs from the called germline gene at one end, perhaps through a read error. CDR3 nucleotide sequence: TGTGCCAGTAGCTTACAGGGGAACACTGAAGCTTTCTTT. It translates to CASSLQGNTEAFF. This sequence joins TRBV7-3 and TRBJ1-1; tentative D call: TRBD1 (6 bases). From germline, CDR1 is SGHTA and CDR2 FQGTGA. This CDR3 has 13 amino acids.

The CDR3 reads CASSQTGVGSTEAFF. The CDR3 nucleotides are TGCGCCAGCAGCCAGACAGGGGTGGGGAGCACTGAAGCTTTCTTT. This chain uses TRBV4-1 with TRBJ1-1; 8 bases fit TRBD1. The germline V gene has CDR1 MGHRA and CDR2 YSYEKL. After removal of 3 bases from V and 4 bases from J, the junction contained 7 bases not matched to a gene. The CDR3 is 15 amino acids.

The chain couples TRBV28 to TRBJ2-3, with D perhaps TRBD1 (8 bases). The CDR3 length is 17 residues. The germline CDR1 and CDR2 sequences are MDHEN and SYDVKM. V was clipped by 6 bases and J by 2 bases, with 21 bases between them. Here the CDR3 DNA reads TGTGCCAGCAGCCCGGGGGGACAGGTTCTCTTCACAGATACGCAGTATTTT. Translated, it gives CASSPGGQVLFTDTQYF.

This chain uses TRBV4-3 with TRBJ2-7; 9 nucleotides align to TRBD2. This CDR3 has 16 residues. Trimming cost V 0 bases and J 3 bases; bases outside gene matches: 6. Germline CDR1 and CDR2: LGHNA and YSLEER. This chain's CDR3 is CASSQDPAGGVYEQYF. The CDR3 DNA is TGCGCCAGCAGCCAAGATCCCGCGGGAGGGGTCTACGAGCAGTACTTC.

This clonotype was observed a few times. The V and J genes are TRBV27 and TRBJ1-3, with D maybe TRBD1 (5 bases). This CDR3 is built from 15 residues. The germline CDR1 and CDR2 sequences are MNHEY and SMNVEV (reference sequence). The V end was cut by 0 bases, the J end by 1 base, with 7 bases between. CDR3 residues: CASSLSGGSGNTIYF. CDR3 nucleotide sequence: TGTGCCAGCAGTTTATCGGGGGGGTCTGGAAACACCATATATTTT.

The chain couples TRBV7-6 to TRBJ1-1; maybe TRBD1 (5 bases). V lost 1 base to trimming and J lost 0 bases, with 18 bases between them. The CDR3 extends over 18 amino acids. Germline V lookup: CDR1 SGHVS, CDR2 FNYEAQ. The CDR3 DNA follows: TGTGCCAGCAGCTTAGGTTCCCGGGGGGTAGGGCTGAACACTGAAGCTTTCTTT. Amino acid sequence: CASSLGSRGVGLNTEAFF.

The chain joins TRBV4-1 to TRBJ1-1; TRBD1 matches 8 bases. The trim removed 3 bases at V and 11 bases at J, leaving 17 bases unmatched. Germline CDR1 and CDR2: MGHRA and YSYEKL. The CDR3 is made up of 16 amino acids. For the CDR3, the DNA is TGCGCCAGCAGCCACCTAGCGGGGACAGGTCGAGAAGAGGCTTTCTTT. Its protein is CASSHLAGTGREEAFF.